Shown below are 13 T cell receptor beta chains from a single sample sequenced in a study of identical twins. TCRdb called the 5' RACE reads again in MiXCR, with one record for every CDR3 protein. Of 430,000 or so distinct CDR3 sequences listed, about 24% are singletons. The same specimen was also included in a second study, on T cells expressing NK-cell markers.

Sample: CD4+ T cells sorted from blood. These TCRs come from a woman younger than 35 in good health.

The chain joins TRBV12-3 or TRBV12-4 to TRBJ1-1; TRBD1 is a possible D gene (5 bases). Deletions cut 10 bases from V and 2 bases from J, with 14 bases between. The CDR3 contains 13 residues. CDR3 sequence reads: CAMGIQGNTEAFF. The CDR3 nucleotides read TGTGCCATGGGGATTCAGGGTAACACTGAAGCTTTCTTT.

The V gene is TRBV10-3, the J gene TRBJ1-5; D may be TRBD1 (5 bases). Between the trimmed V and J ends, which lost 0 bases and 6 bases, there was a span of 12 bases. CDR1 is ENHRY, CDR2 SYGVKD, per germline. This CDR3 has 15 residues. CDR3 sequence (DNA): TGTGCCATCAGTGAGTCGGGAGGAGGGGTTCAGCCCCAGCATTTT. This gives the protein CAISESGGGVQPQHF.

The chain links TRBV5-1 to TRBJ2-7; 10 positions match TRBD1. The germline V gene encodes CDR1 SGHRS and CDR2 YFSETQ. Trimming at V came to 0 bases and at J to 2 bases, leaving 8 bases not matched to a gene. The CDR3 has 17 amino acids. The CDR3 sequence: CASSLGPGQGVTYEQYF. The CDR3 DNA sequence: TGCGCCAGCAGCTTGGGACCTGGACAGGGGGTGACCTACGAGCAGTACTTC.

With respect to this clonotype: A read error may produce the germline difference seen at one junction end. The CDR3 sequence is CASNLGRQGAGETQYF. The CDR3 region has the DNA TGCGCCAGCAACTTGGGGCGACAGGGGGCCGGTGAGACCCAGTACTTC. The rearrangement links TRBV5-1 to TRBJ2-5; 10 nucleotides match TRBD1. The CDR3 spans 16 residues. Germline V CDR1 and CDR2: SGHRS, YFSETQ.

This clonotype came up many times. V and J are TRBV5-6 and TRBJ2-3; the D is unclear. In germline, CDR1 is SGHDT, CDR2 YYEEEE. The V and J ends lost 4 bases and 5 bases respectively, with 5 bases between them. The CDR3 length is 11 residues. The CDR3 region has the DNA TGTGCCAGCAGCCAACGAGATACGCAGTATTTT. This codes for CASSQRDTQYF. Complete variable domain (other parts from reference TRBV5-6 and TRBJ2-3): DAGVTQSPTHLIKTRGQQVTLRCSPKSGHDTVSWYQQALGQGPQFIFQYYEEEERQRGNFPDRFSGHQFPNYSSELNVNALLLGDSALYLCASSQRDTQYFGPGTRLTVL.

The rearrangement uses TRBV7-3 and TRBJ2-3; 13 bases are a match to TRBD2. V shed 5 bases and J 7 bases; nucleotides not matched to a gene: 9. The CDR3 spans 16 residues. Germline loops: CDR1 SGHTA, CDR2 FQGTGA. CDR3 bases: TGTGCCAGCAGCCCCACCGGGACTAGCGGGGAAAATACGCAGTATTTT. It specifies CASSPTGTSGENTQYF. Supplemented by reference TRBV7-3 and TRBJ2-3, the full variable domain reads GAGVSQTPSNKVTEKGKYVELRCDPISGHTALYWYRQSLGQGPEFLIYFQGTGAADDSGLPNDRFFAVRPEGSVSTLKIQRTERGDSAVYLCASSPTGTSGENTQYFGPGTRLTVL.

In its sample, this clonotype was seen a few times. V is TRBV20-1 and J is TRBJ1-1; 12 bases are shared with TRBD1. The CDR3 totals 14 residues. CDR1 is DFQATT and CDR2 is SNEGSKA in the germline V gene (reference sequence). V was clipped by 6 bases and J by 3 bases; unmatched bases: 5. The CDR3 loop reads CSAEGDRGHTEAFF. The CDR3 DNA sequence: TGCAGTGCCGAGGGGGACAGGGGGCACACTGAAGCTTTCTTT.

This clonotype was recorded a few times. The rearrangement uses TRBV7-2 and TRBJ1-1; D is ambiguous. Germline lookup yields CDR1 SGHTA and CDR2 FQGNSA. The CDR3 runs to 15 residues. V was shortened by 2 bases and J by 1 base, with 11 bases between the two germline ends. This CDR3 is CASSLRTASNTEAFF. In nucleotides, the CDR3 is TGTGCCAGCAGCTTAAGGACGGCGTCGAACACTGAAGCTTTCTTT.

Many counts were recorded for this clonotype. This chain joins TRBV7-2 and TRBJ2-3; no clear D. This CDR3 region has 12 residues. From germline, CDR1 is SGHTA and CDR2 FQGNSA. The V end was cut by 7 bases, the J end by 2 bases, with 7 bases between. CDR3 sequence (DNA): TGTGCCAGCACCCAGATCACAGATACGCAGTATTTT. Its protein is CASTQITDTQYF.

This clonotype was counted a few times. The chain uses TRBV24-1 and TRBJ1-1; D might be TRBD1 (6 bases). Germline CDR1 KGHDR, CDR2 SFDVKD. This CDR3 contains 15 residues. V lost 5 bases to trimming and J lost 4 bases, with 16 bases between them. In DNA form, the CDR3 reads TGTGCCACCAGTGGGCCAGTGTTGGGGGCCACTGAAGCTTTCTTT. Translating gives CATSGPVLGATEAFF.

This chain links TRBV9 with TRBJ2-5; perhaps TRBD1 as D (5 bases). Germline V gene lookup returns CDR1 SGDLS and CDR2 YYNGEE. V was clipped by 0 bases and J by 4 bases, with 10 bases between them. CDR3 length: 14 residues. The CDR3, as DNA: TGTGCCAGCAGCGTAGGGGCAGGGATAGAGACCCAGTACTTC. Amino acids: CASSVGAGIETQYF.

The sample holds a few counts of this clonotype. The V and J genes are TRBV20-1 and TRBJ2-1, with 12 bases that match TRBD2. Germline lookup yields CDR1 DFQATT and CDR2 SNEGSKA (reference sequence). The CDR3 runs 16 residues. The trim removed 5 bases at V and 0 bases at J, leaving 5 bases unmatched. The CDR3 spells CSAVGLAGSSYNEQFF. The CDR3 region has the DNA TGCAGTGCTGTCGGACTAGCGGGGAGCTCCTACAATGAGCAGTTCTTC.

V gene TRBV29-1 combines with J gene TRBJ1-1, with TRBD1 matching 7 bases. The CDR3 runs 13 residues. CDR1 is SQVTM, CDR2 ANQGSEA, per germline. The ends lost 7 bases at V and 2 bases at J; junction bases unmatched: 7. The CDR3 nucleotides read TGCAGCGCCGGAGGGACAGAAAACACTGAAGCTTTCTTT. Its translation is CSAGGTENTEAFF.